Following are 12 T cell receptor beta chains from one sample sequenced in a study of regulatory T cells in long-lasting Graves disease. Noted time point: newly diagnosed GD, antithyroid drugs for less than 3 months. From PBMCs, RNA was extracted and then used to make the TCR library. To make TCR beta libraries, researchers used iRepertoire HTBI primers and Arm-PCR of CDR3 regions. TCRdb re-called the multiplex PCR reads with MiXCR, one entry per CDR3 protein. The data show approximately 310,000 distinct CDR3 sequences, over 15% seen once. The sequencing used peripheral blood mononuclear cells (PBMCs), collected at new diagnosis, from a patient treated with antithyroid drugs. Receptor source: a female donor with Graves disease.

The J gene is TRBJ2-7, the V gene TRBV6-5; D is unclear. This CDR3 contains 15 residues. The ends were cut back, 0 bases at V and 2 bases at J, with 11 bases in the middle. Germline V gene data show CDR1 as MNHEY and CDR2 as SVGAGI. The CDR3 nucleotides are TGTGCCAGCAGTTACTCAGGCGGCAGAACCTACGAGCAGTACTTC. Translated, it gives CASSYSGGRTYEQYF.

This clonotype was seen many times. This rearrangement joins TRBV12-3 or TRBV12-4 to TRBJ1-1, with a possible D match to TRBD1 (5 bases). CDR3 length: 16 amino acids. V was cut by 5 bases and J by 3 bases, with 19 bases left in between. CDR3 DNA: TGTGCCAGCAGTCCCTTCGGGGGGTTCGGGGACACTGAAGCTTTCTTT. Translation gives CASSPFGGFGDTEAFF.

This clonotype was found many times. This rearrangement joins TRBV29-1 to TRBJ2-3, with 14 bases that match TRBD2. This CDR3 has 14 amino acids. Germline assignment: CDR1 SQVTM and CDR2 ANQGSEA. With V trimmed by 1 base and J by 6 bases, 0 bases remained unmatched. Here the CDR3 reads CSVEGTSGRDTQYF. The CDR3 region has the DNA TGCAGCGTTGAAGGGACTAGCGGGAGGGATACGCAGTATTTT.

This clonotype was observed a handful of times. CDR3 amino acids: CATMTSGRAGEQFF. The CDR3 DNA is TGTGCCACCATGACTAGCGGGAGGGCCGGTGAGCAGTTCTTC. The chain links TRBV24-1 to TRBJ2-1, with TRBD2 matching over 14 bases. CDR1 and CDR2 from the germline V gene are KGHDR and SFDVKD. The CDR3 consists of 14 residues. V was pared by 8 bases and J by 9 bases, with 5 bases of the junction left unmatched.

This chain joins TRBV7-8 and TRBJ2-5, with 8 bases aligning to TRBD1. V was clipped by 1 base and J by 2 bases; unmatched bases: 9. This CDR3 is built from 17 residues. The V gene's germline CDR1 is SGHVS and CDR2 FQNEAQ. The CDR3 sequence is CASSLDGSRDRQETQYF. CDR3 bases: TGTGCCAGCAGCTTAGATGGCTCCCGGGACAGGCAAGAGACCCAGTACTTC.

This clonotype was detected a few times. V and J are TRBV5-1 and TRBJ2-7; 13 bases fit TRBD2. CDR1 and CDR2 from the germline V gene are SGHRS and YFSETQ. This CDR3 spans 18 amino acids. V lost 2 bases, J lost 4 bases, and 12 bases stayed unmatched. For the CDR3, the DNA is TGCGCCAGCAGCTTATATGCAGGACTAGCGGGAGTATATTACGAGCAGTACTTC. Translated, it gives CASSLYAGLAGVYYEQYF.

This clonotype was observed at least ten times. The gene calls are TRBV6-2 or TRBV6-3 and TRBJ2-3; 7 nucleotides match TRBD2. This CDR3 spans 18 amino acids. Looked up from germline, CDR1 is MNHEY and CDR2 is SVGEGT. V shed 3 bases and J 2 bases; nucleotides not matched to a gene: 14. The CDR3 sequence: CASSYSDHSGPLTDTQYF. In DNA, the CDR3 is TGTGCCAGCAGTTATTCGGACCATAGCGGGCCGCTCACAGATACGCAGTATTTT.

This clonotype was recorded a few times. V gene TRBV2 combines with J gene TRBJ2-5; D not certain. The CDR3 consists of 13 residues. Germline V gene lookup returns CDR1 SNHLY and CDR2 FYNNEI. Deletions cut 7 bases from V and 0 bases from J, with 9 bases between. CDR3 residues: CASNIGYQETQYF. CDR3 DNA sequence: TGTGCCAGCAATATTGGGTACCAAGAGACCCAGTACTTC.

Many counts were recorded for this clonotype. The chain joins TRBV6-1 to TRBJ2-2, with D hard to call. The germline V gene encodes CDR1 MNHNS and CDR2 SASEGT. CDR3 length: 12 amino acids. V shed 7 bases and J shed 1 base, with 4 bases lying between them. DNA for the CDR3: TGTGCCAGCAACGGGAACACCGGGGAGCTGTTTTTT. This translates into CASNGNTGELFF.

As for this clonotype: A much larger clone differs by one base, so this may be a read error. CDR3 sequence: CATSTSGDPSSYNEQYF. DNA of the CDR3: TGTGCCACCAGCACGAGCGGGGACCCTAGCTCCTACAATGAGCAGTACTTC. This chain joins TRBV15 and TRBJ2-4, with 7 positions matching TRBD2. Germline values: CDR1 LNHNV, CDR2 YYDKDF (reference sequence). The CDR3 runs 17 residues. The V and J ends lost 4 bases and 13 bases, in that order; junction bases with no gene match: 22.

This clonotype showed up many times. The V and J genes are TRBV19 and TRBJ2-1; TRBD2 agrees at 8 bases. This CDR3 has 14 amino acids. V gave up 8 bases and J gave up 8 bases; unmatched junction bases: 11. CDR1 and CDR2 from the germline V gene are LNHDA and SQIVND (reference sequence). The CDR3 sequence: CASVDREGLHEQFF. Written as DNA, the CDR3 is TGTGCCAGTGTTGATCGGGAGGGCCTCCATGAGCAGTTCTTC.

This clonotype was counted ten times or more. This chain joins TRBV30 and TRBJ2-1, with TRBD2 matching 12 bases. CDR3 length equals 15 residues. J lost 2 bases, V lost 1 base, and 0 bases had no gene match. Germline CDR1 is GTSNPN and CDR2 is SVGIG (reference sequence). Written as DNA, the CDR3 is TGTGCCTGGAGTGGGACTAGCGGGACCTACAATGAGCAGTTCTTC. Its translation: CAWSGTSGTYNEQFF.